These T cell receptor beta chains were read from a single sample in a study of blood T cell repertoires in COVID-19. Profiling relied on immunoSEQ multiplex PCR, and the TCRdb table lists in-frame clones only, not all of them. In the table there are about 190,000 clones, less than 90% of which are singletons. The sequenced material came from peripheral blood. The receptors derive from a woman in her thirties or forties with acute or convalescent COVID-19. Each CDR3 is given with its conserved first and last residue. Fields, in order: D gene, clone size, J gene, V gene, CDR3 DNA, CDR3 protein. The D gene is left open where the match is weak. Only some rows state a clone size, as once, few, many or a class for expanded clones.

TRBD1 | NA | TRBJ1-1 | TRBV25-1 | TGTGCCAGCCGCCCGACAGGGGGTAACGCTGAAGCTTTCTTT | CASRPTGGNAEAFF
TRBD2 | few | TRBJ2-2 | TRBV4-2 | TGTGCCAGCAGCCCCCGGGAGGCCCCTACCGGGGAGCTGTTTTTT | CASSPREAPTGELFF
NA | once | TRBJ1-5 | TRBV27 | TGTGCCAGCAGTTTGGGGTGGTCGGGAGTTGGCAATCAGCCCCAGCATTTT | CASSLGWSGVGNQPQHF
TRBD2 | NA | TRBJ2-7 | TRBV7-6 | TGTGCCAGCAGCTTAGCTGGGCAATGGGGAGGGCCCTACGAGCAGTACTTC | CASSLAGQWGGPYEQYF
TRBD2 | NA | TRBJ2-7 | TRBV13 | TGTGCCAGCAGCCCCTCGCGTCAGGGGCTAGCGGGAGGCCGTTTCTCCTACGAGCAGTACTTC | CASSPSRQGLAGGRFSYEQYF
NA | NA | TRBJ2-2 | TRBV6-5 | TGTGCCAGCAGTCTCAGACTAGTGGGCGGGGAGCTGTTTTTT | CASSLRLVGGELFF
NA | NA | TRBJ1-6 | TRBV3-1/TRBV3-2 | TGTGCCAGCAGCCGGAACGGGGTAGATTCACCCCTCCACTTT | CASSRNGVDSPLHF
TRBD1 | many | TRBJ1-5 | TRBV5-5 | TGTGCCAGCAGCTTGGAGACAGGGTTTTATCAGCCCCAGCATTTT | CASSLETGFYQPQHF
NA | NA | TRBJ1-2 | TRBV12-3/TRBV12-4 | TGTGCCAGCAGTATGGGACTGTCCTATGGCTACACCTTC | CASSMGLSYGYTF
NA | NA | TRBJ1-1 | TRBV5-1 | TGCGCCAGCAGCTTGGAACAGGTCGAACGGAACACTGAAGCTTTCTTT | CASSLEQVERNTEAFF
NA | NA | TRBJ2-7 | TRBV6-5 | TGTGCCAGCAGTTACTTAGGGGCAGGGGCCTACGAGCAGTACTTC | CASSYLGAGAYEQYF
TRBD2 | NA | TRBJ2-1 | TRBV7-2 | TGTGCCAGCAGCTTGAGTGGCGGGCGGGGGGAATGGTTCTTC | CASSLSGGRGEWFF
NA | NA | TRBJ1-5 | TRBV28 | TGTGCCAGCTCCCGGATCGCAGGGGCGGATCAGCCCCAGCATTTT | CASSRIAGADQPQHF
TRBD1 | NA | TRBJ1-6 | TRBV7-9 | TGTGCCAGCAGCTATCTGACAGGGGGTAATTCACCCCTCCACTTT | CASSYLTGGNSPLHF
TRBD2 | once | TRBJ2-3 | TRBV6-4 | TGTGCCAGCAGTGACTCAGGCGGGGGGGCCGGGACAGATACGCAGTATTTT | CASSDSGGGAGTDTQYF
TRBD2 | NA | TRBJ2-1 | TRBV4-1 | TGCGCCAGCAGCCAAGTTCGGCCAGCGGGGGCCAACAATGAGCAGTTCTTC | CASSQVRPAGANNEQFF
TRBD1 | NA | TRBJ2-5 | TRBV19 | TGTGCCAGTAGGACAGGGCGAGGAGAGACCCAGTACTTC | CASRTGRGETQYF
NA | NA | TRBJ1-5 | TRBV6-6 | TGTGCCAGCTCCCCGGAGGGCCCCCAGCATTTT | CASSPEGPQHF
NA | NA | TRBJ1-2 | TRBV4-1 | TGCGCCAGCAGCCAAGATCAGGGAGGGGTGTGGTATGGCTACACCTTC | CASSQDQGGVWYGYTF
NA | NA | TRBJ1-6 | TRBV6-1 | TGTGCCAGCAGTGAAGACGGAGGATATAATTCACCCCTCCACTTT | CASSEDGGYNSPLHF
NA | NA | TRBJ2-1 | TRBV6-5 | TGTGCCAGCAAGTTCGGCTCCTACAATGAGCAGTTCTTC | CASKFGSYNEQFF
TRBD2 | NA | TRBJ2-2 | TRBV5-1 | TGCGCCAGCAGCCAGACTAGCGGGGGGCCCGGGGAGCTGTTTTTT | CASSQTSGGPGELFF
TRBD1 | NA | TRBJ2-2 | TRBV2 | TGTGCCAGCACCGGACAGGGTACGACCGGGGAGCTGTTTTTT | CASTGQGTTGELFF
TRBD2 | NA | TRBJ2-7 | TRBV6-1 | TGTGCCAGCAGTGAAGTAGGGGAGGGTAGCTACGAGCAGTACTTC | CASSEVGEGSYEQYF
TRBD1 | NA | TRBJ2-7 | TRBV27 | TGTGCCAGCAGACCCGGGACAGGTGGTCACGAGCAGTACTTC | CASRPGTGGHEQYF
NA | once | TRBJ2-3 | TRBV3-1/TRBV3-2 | TGTGCCAGCAGCCAAGATGGCCTCGGGAGCAGGGCCACAGATACGCAGTATTTT | CASSQDGLGSRATDTQYF
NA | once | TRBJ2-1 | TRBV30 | TGTGCCTGGAGTGGGTCCCGAAGTAATCGGGATGAGCAGTTCTTC | CAWSGSRSNRDEQFF
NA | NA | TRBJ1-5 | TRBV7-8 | TGTGCCAGCGTGGGGACTAACGTTAATCAGCCCCAGCATTTT | CASVGTNVNQPQHF
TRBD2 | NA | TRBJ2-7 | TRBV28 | TGTGCCAGCAGTTCTGCCGGGACTAGCTCCTACGAGCAGTACTTC | CASSSAGTSSYEQYF
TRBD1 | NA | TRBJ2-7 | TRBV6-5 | TGTGCCAGCAGTTACTCGGGACAGGGACGCGAGCAGTACTTC | CASSYSGQGREQYF
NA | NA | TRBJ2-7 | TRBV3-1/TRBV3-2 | TGTGCCAGCAGCCCTCTAGGCTACGAGCAGTACTTC | CASSPLGYEQYF
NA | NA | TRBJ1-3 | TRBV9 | TGTGCCAGCAGCGTAGGTGGGGGGACTGGAAACACCATATATTTT | CASSVGGGTGNTIYF
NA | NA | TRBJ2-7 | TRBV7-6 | TGTGCCAGCAGCTTTGCCCAGGCGCAAGCCTCCTACGAGCAGTACTTC | CASSFAQAQASYEQYF
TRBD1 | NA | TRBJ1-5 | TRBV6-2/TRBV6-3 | TGTGCCAGCAGTTCAGGGGGGTCGGGCAATCAGCCCCAGCATTTT | CASSSGGSGNQPQHF
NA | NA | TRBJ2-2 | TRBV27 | TGTGCCAGCAGTTTACGGCGCAGGGTTGACGACACCGGGGAGCTGTTTTTT | CASSLRRRVDDTGELFF
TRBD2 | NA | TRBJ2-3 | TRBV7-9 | TGTGCCAGCAGCCCCCGACTAGCGGGAGAATTAACAGATACGCAGTATTTT | CASSPRLAGELTDTQYF
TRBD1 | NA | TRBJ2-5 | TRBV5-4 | TGTGCCAGCAGCCTTAAGACAGGGGGAAGAGAGACCCAGTACTTC | CASSLKTGGRETQYF
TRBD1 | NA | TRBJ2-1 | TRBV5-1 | TGCGCCAGCAGCTCGCCACCCGGGACAGGGAATGAGCAGTTCTTC | CASSSPPGTGNEQFF
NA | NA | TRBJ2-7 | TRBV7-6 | TGTGCCAGCAGCTTAGGAGGGGGGGGCGAGCAGTACTTC | CASSLGGGGEQYF
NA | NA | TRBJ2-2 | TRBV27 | TGTGCCAGCCGAGAACCGAACACCGGGGAGCTGTTTTTT | CASREPNTGELFF
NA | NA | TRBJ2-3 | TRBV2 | TGTGCCAGCTCTTCTTGGGCGGGGAACCCAGTTACGCAGTATTTT | CASSSWAGNPVTQYF
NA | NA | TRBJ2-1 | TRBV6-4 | TGTGCCAGCAGCCCGGGTAGCGGCATAATTGGGCAGTTCTTC | CASSPGSGIIGQFF
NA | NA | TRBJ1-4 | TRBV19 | TGTGCCAGTACCCTGGGGCGGACACCAGGGGAAAAACTGTTTTTT | CASTLGRTPGEKLFF
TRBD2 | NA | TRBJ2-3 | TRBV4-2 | TGTGCCAGCAGCCAAGGTCTAGCGGTTAGCACAGATACGCAGTATTTT | CASSQGLAVSTDTQYF
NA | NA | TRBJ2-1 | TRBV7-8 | TGTGCCAGCAGCGGGGGGTTAGGGCCCATCGACGAGCAGTTCTTC | CASSGGLGPIDEQFF